The 19 T cell receptor beta chains in this list originate from one sample, sequenced in a study of beta chain features in type 1 diabetes. Expressed TCRB transcripts were sequenced because the isolated RNA had all been reverse transcribed beforehand. Libraries were prepared by immunoSEQ multiplex PCR; TCRdb keeps only in-frame clonotypes and omits some of them. Among hundreds of thousands of clones, 30% were seen once, and the ten largest hold 0.065%. The sequencing sample was made of naive CD4+ T cells from blood. Source of these receptors: a man younger than 35 in good health.

This clone was seen only a few times. This chain uses TRBV7-2 with TRBJ2-5; the D call may be TRBD1 or TRBD2 (5 bases each). V gave up 5 bases and J gave up 5 bases, with 15 bases separating them. This CDR3 comprises 14 residues. CDR1 and CDR2 from the germline V gene are SGHTA and FQGNSA. CDR3 sequence (DNA): TGTGCCAGCAGCCCCGGGGCTTCCGTGGAGACCCAGTACTTC. Amino acid sequence: CASSPGASVETQYF.

This clone was detected a few times. This chain connects TRBV7-9 to TRBJ2-1; D not certain. The CDR3 totals 13 residues. The ends were cut back, 1 base at V and 4 bases at J, with 5 bases in the middle. Germline CDR1 and CDR2: SEHNR and FQNEAQ (reference sequence). The CDR3 coding sequence is TGTGCCAGCAGCTTAGGAGAATACAATGAGCAGTTCTTC. Its protein product is CASSLGEYNEQFF. The full variable domain, its missing parts supplied by reference TRBV7-9 and TRBJ2-1, is DTGVSQNPRHKITKRGQNVTFRCDPISEHNRLYWYRQTLGQGPEFLTYFQNEAQLEKSRLLSDRFSAERPKGSFSTLEIQRTEQGDSAMYLCASSLGEYNEQFFGPGTRLTVL.

The genes are TRBV7-9 and TRBJ2-7; D ambiguous. This CDR3 contains 11 residues. V lost 4 bases to trimming and J lost 5 bases, with 6 bases between them. Germline V gene sequence: CDR1 SEHNR, CDR2 FQNEAQ (reference sequence). The CDR3 region is CASSSENEQYF. The CDR3 nucleotides read TGTGCCAGCAGCTCCGAAAACGAGCAGTACTTC.

This chain joins TRBV29-1 and TRBJ1-2, with D unclear. The length of the CDR3 is 12 residues. Germline CDR1 and CDR2: SQVTM and ANQGSEA. V lost 3 bases to trimming and J lost 5 bases, with 10 bases between them. The DNA of the CDR3 is TGCAGCGTTGACATAAGCTTATATGGCTACACCTTC. Its translation: CSVDISLYGYTF.

This chain connects TRBV4-1 to TRBJ1-3; D remains ambiguous. The CDR3 has 12 amino acids. With 2 bases removed from V and 4 bases from J, the gap between germline ends came to 3 bases. CDR1 is MGHRA and CDR2 is YSYEKL in the germline V gene. The CDR3 protein is CASSQNGNTIYF. CDR3 sequence (DNA): TGCGCCAGCAGCCAAAACGGAAACACCATATATTTT.

The J gene is TRBJ2-6, the V gene TRBV30; a weak D match, TRBD2 (6 bases). Trimming shortened V by 0 bases and J by 2 bases, and 11 bases separated the two germline ends. CDR3 length: 16 amino acids. CDR1 is GTSNPN and CDR2 is SVGIG in the germline V gene (reference sequence). CDR3 nucleotides: TGTGCCTGGAGTGTACGGAGGGGCGCTGGGGCCAACGTCCTGACTTTC. Residues: CAWSVRRGAGANVLTF.

V and J are TRBV7-2 and TRBJ1-3; 9 positions match TRBD1. V shed 4 bases and J 2 bases; nucleotides not matched to a gene: 6. CDR3 length equals 16 residues. CDR1 SGHTA and CDR2 FQGNSA come from the germline V gene. CDR3 DNA: TGTGCCAGCAGCTCCGGGACAGGGAGGGCTGGAAACACCATATATTTT. This sequence encodes CASSSGTGRAGNTIYF.

This sequence joins TRBV10-1 and TRBJ2-1; 10 bases agree with TRBD2. The CDR3 consists of 18 residues. Germline CDR1 reads WNHNN; CDR2 reads SYGVQD (reference sequence). Germline trimming cut 5 bases from V and 8 bases from J; bases unmatched to any gene: 18. The CDR3 sequence: CASSWDITSGTQGDEQFF. CDR3 coding DNA: TGCGCCAGCAGTTGGGACATTACTAGCGGGACCCAAGGCGATGAGCAGTTCTTC.

The DNA of the CDR3 is TGTGCCAGCAGCTCCCTTGGAGGGACCCAGTACTTC. This sequence encodes CASSSLGGTQYF. The gene calls are TRBV7-2 and TRBJ2-5, with D possibly being TRBD2 (5 bases). The CDR3 length is 12 residues. Germline lookup yields CDR1 SGHTA and CDR2 FQGNSA. The ends were cut back, 4 bases at V and 7 bases at J, with 10 bases in the middle.

This clone has more than one count but fewer than ten. The rearrangement joins TRBV29-1 to TRBJ2-2; 8 nucleotides match TRBD2. V shed 5 bases and J 2 bases; nucleotides not matched to a gene: 1. The CDR3 sequence is 13 residues long. Germline CDR1 is SQVTM and CDR2 is ANQGSEA. The DNA for the CDR3 is TGCAGCGTTATAGCGGGAAACACCGGGGAGCTGTTTTTT. Its translation is CSVIAGNTGELFF.

This rearrangement joins TRBV4-1 to TRBJ2-1; D is possibly TRBD2 (7 bases). There are 17 residues in the CDR3. Germline V gene sequence: CDR1 MGHRA, CDR2 YSYEKL. Trimming shortened V by 0 bases and J by 6 bases, and 18 bases separated the two germline ends. CDR3 sequence (DNA): TGCGCCAGCAGCCAAGATCCAGCGGGACATGTGGGCAATGAGCAGTTCTTC. Encoded protein: CASSQDPAGHVGNEQFF.

The rearrangement uses TRBV5-1 and TRBJ2-1; 10 bases agree with TRBD2. Germline values: CDR1 SGHRS, CDR2 YFSETQ. CDR3 length equals 15 residues. The junction had 14 bases not matched to a gene; V was cut back by 7 bases and J by 10 bases. CDR3 DNA: TGCGCCAGCTCTTTACCGGGACTAGCGAAGGAGGAGCAGTTCTTC. This translates into CASSLPGLAKEEQFF. The full variable domain, completed using reference TRBV5-1 and TRBJ2-1, is KAGVTQTPRYLIKTRGQQVTLSCSPISGHRSVSWYQQTPGQGLQFLFEYFSETQRNKGNFPGRFSGRQFSNSRSEMNVSTLELGDSALYLCASSLPGLAKEEQFFGPGTRLTVL.

The chain couples TRBV4-3 to TRBJ2-5, with 9 bases aligning to TRBD2. V dropped 0 bases and J dropped 5; count of bases not matched to a gene: 7. The CDR3 covers 16 residues. Germline V gene lookup returns CDR1 LGHNA and CDR2 YSLEER. The CDR3: CASSQEGSGSPETQYF. DNA for the CDR3: TGCGCCAGCAGCCAAGAGGGTAGCGGGAGTCCGGAGACCCAGTACTTC.

The rearrangement uses TRBV11-3 and TRBJ2-5; D ambiguous. This CDR3 region has 13 residues. Germline values: CDR1 SGHNT, CDR2 YENEEA. V was trimmed by 0 bases and J by 6 bases, leaving 8 bases between them. CDR3 in amino acids: CASSLEYPKTQYF. Here the CDR3 DNA reads TGTGCCAGCAGCTTAGAATATCCGAAGACCCAGTACTTC.

The chain uses TRBV29-1 and TRBJ2-4; no reliable D call. The CDR3 extends over 15 amino acids. Trimming removed 1 base from V and 3 bases from J, with 13 bases in between. Per the germline V gene, CDR1 is SQVTM and CDR2 is ANQGSEA. The CDR3 loop reads CSVEGGRVDKNIQYF. CDR3 in DNA: TGCAGCGTTGAAGGGGGTAGGGTTGACAAAAACATTCAGTACTTC. The entire variable domain, with the rest obtained from reference TRBV29-1 and TRBJ2-4, is as follows: SAVISQKPSRDICQRGTSLTIQCQVDSQVTMMFWYRQQPGQSLTLIATANQGSEATYESGFVIDKFPISRPNLTFSTLTVSNMSPEDSSIYLCSVEGGRVDKNIQYFGAGTRLSVL.

This sequence joins TRBV5-4 and TRBJ2-3; the D call may be TRBD1 or TRBD2 (5 bases each). V was trimmed by 1 base and J by 0 bases, leaving 6 bases between them. The CDR3 loop spans 14 amino acids. Germline CDR1 and CDR2: SGHNT and YYREEE (reference sequence). The DNA for the CDR3 is TGTGCCAGCAGCTTGTGGGGGAGCACAGATACGCAGTATTTT. Amino acids: CASSLWGSTDTQYF.

The CDR3 spells CASSYLSKSVPYEQYF. DNA of the CDR3: TGTGCCAGCAGTTACCTAAGCAAGAGCGTCCCGTACGAGCAGTACTTC. The chain recombines TRBV6-5 with TRBJ2-7; D not certain. Deletions cut 2 bases from V and 4 bases from J, with 18 bases between. This CDR3 is built from 16 residues. Germline V lookup: CDR1 MNHEY, CDR2 SVGAGI.

This clone appeared a few times. V and J are TRBV9 and TRBJ2-1; 12 bases are shared with TRBD2. CDR1 is SGDLS and CDR2 is YYNGEE in the germline V gene. The V gene end was trimmed by 4 bases and the J gene end by 1 base; junction bases not matched to a gene: 15. This CDR3 region has 20 residues. CDR3: CASSSIPRGTSGLSYNEQFF. CDR3 sequence (DNA): TGTGCCAGCAGCTCTATCCCTCGCGGGACTAGCGGGCTATCCTACAATGAGCAGTTCTTC.

The CDR3 sequence: CASSPQGPDTQYF. CDR3 coding DNA: TGTGCCAGCAGTCCACAGGGCCCGGATACGCAGTATTTT. J is TRBJ2-3 and V is TRBV28; D perhaps matches TRBD1 (6 bases). The V end was cut by 5 bases, the J end by 6 bases, with 12 bases between. The germline gives CDR1 MDHEN, CDR2 SYDVKM. The CDR3 covers 13 residues.